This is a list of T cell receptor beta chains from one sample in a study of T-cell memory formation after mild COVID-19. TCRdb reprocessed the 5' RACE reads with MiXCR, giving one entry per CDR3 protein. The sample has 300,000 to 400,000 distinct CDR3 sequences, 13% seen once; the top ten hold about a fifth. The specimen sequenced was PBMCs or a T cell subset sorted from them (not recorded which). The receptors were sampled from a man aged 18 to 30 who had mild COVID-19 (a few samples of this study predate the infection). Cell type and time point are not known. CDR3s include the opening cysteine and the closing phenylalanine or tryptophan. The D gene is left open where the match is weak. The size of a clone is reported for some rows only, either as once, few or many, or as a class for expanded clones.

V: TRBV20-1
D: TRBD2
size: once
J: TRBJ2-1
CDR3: CSATTSGGRNEQFF
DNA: TGCAGTGCAACGACTAGCGGGGGCCGAAATGAGCAGTTCTTC

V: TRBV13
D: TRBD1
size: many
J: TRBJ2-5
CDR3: CASTYRGQETQYF
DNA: TGTGCCAGCACGTACAGGGGTCAAGAGACCCAGTACTTC

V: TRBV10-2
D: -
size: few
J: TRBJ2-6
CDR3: CASSALSGANVLTF
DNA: TGCGCCAGCAGTGCCCTCTCTGGGGCCAACGTCCTGACTTTC

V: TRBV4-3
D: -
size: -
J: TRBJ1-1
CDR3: CASSQDRGADEAFF
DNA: TGCGCCAGCAGCCAAGATAGGGGGGCAGATGAAGCTTTCTTT

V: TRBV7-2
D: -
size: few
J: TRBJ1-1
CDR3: CASTSWGGSDTEAFF
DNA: TGTGCCAGCACCTCCTGGGGGGGTTCGGACACTGAAGCTTTCTTT

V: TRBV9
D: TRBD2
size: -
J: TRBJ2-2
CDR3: CASSVEGLAGGAGELFF
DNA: TGTGCCAGCAGCGTAGAGGGACTAGCGGGGGGTGCCGGGGAGCTGTTTTTT

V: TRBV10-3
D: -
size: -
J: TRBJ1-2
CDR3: CAISAGDANYGYTF
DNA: TGTGCCATCAGTGCCGGTGACGCTAACTATGGCTACACCTTC

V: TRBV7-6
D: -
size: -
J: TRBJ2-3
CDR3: CASSSTGPGDTQYF
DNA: TGTGCCAGCAGCTCGACAGGACCGGGGGATACGCAGTATTTT

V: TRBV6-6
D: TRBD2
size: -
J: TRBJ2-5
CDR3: CASGGTSGGQETQYF
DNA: TGTGCCAGCGGAGGGACTAGCGGGGGTCAAGAGACCCAGTACTTC

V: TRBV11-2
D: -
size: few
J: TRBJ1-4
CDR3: CASREGYTNEKLFF
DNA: TGTGCCAGCAGAGAGGGGTATACTAATGAAAAACTGTTTTTT

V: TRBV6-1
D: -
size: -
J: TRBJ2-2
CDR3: CAAKVPNTGELFF
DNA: TGTGCCGCGAAAGTCCCGAACACCGGGGAGCTGTTTTTT

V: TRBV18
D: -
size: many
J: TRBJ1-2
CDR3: CASSPSKVGYTF
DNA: TGTGCCAGCTCACCGTCGAAGGTCGGCTACACCTTC

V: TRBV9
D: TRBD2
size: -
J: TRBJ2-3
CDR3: CASSVGSGGLSTDTQYF
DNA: TGTGCCAGCAGCGTAGGTAGCGGGGGCCTTAGCACAGATACGCAGTATTTT

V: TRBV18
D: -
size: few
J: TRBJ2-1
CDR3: CASSPQGLGEFF
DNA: TGTGCCAGCTCACCGCAAGGCCTCGGGGAGTTCTTC

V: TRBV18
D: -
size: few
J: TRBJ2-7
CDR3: CASSPPVREGQYF
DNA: TGTGCCAGCTCACCACCGGTCAGGGAAGGGCAGTACTTC

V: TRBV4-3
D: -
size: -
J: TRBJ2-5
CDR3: CASSHPHPGTLFQETQYF
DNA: TGCGCCAGCAGCCACCCTCATCCCGGGACACTGTTTCAAGAGACCCAGTACTTC

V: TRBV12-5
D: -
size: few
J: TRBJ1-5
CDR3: CASGLIVQGQPQHF
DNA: TGTGCTAGTGGTTTGATAGTCCAGGGCCAGCCCCAGCATTTT

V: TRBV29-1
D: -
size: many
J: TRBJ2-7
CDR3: CSVEDEGSSYEQYF
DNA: TGCAGCGTTGAAGACGAGGGCAGCTCCTACGAGCAGTACTTC

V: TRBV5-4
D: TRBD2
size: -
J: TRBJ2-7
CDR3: CASSLSTGGALIYYEQYF
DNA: TGTGCCAGCAGCTTGTCGACCGGGGGGGCCTTGATTTACTACGAGCAGTACTTC

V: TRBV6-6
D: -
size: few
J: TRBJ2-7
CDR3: CASSRNRVGEQYF
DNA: TGTGCCAGCAGTCGCAACAGGGTAGGCGAGCAGTACTTC

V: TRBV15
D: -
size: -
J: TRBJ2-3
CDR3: CATSRDLLPSTDTQYF
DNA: TGTGCCACCAGCAGAGATCTACTACCGAGCACAGATACGCAGTATTTT

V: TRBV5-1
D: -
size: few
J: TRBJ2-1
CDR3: CASSLGTMNEQFF
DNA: TGCGCCAGCAGCCTGGGGACGATGAATGAGCAGTTCTTC

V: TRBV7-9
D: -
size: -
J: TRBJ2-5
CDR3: CASSPRQELQETQYF
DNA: TGTGCCAGCAGCCCCCGACAGGAACTACAAGAGACCCAGTACTTC

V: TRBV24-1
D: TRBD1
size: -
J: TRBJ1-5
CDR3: CATSPPGGEPYSNQPQHF
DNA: TGTGCCACCAGTCCCCCAGGGGGCGAACCCTATAGCAATCAGCCCCAGCATTTT

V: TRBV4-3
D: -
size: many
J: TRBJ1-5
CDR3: CASSQDVGQPQHF
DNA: TGCGCCAGCAGCCAAGATGTAGGCCAGCCCCAGCATTTT

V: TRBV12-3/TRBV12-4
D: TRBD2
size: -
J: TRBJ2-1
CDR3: CASSSLAGGSGFF
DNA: TGTGCCAGCAGTTCACTAGCGGGGGGCTCCGGGTTCTTC

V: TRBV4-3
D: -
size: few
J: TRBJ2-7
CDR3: CASSHDPTYEQYF
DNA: TGCGCCAGCAGCCATGATCCGACCTACGAGCAGTACTTC

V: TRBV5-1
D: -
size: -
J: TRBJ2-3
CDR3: CASSLGGIGTDTQYF
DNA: TGCGCCAGCAGCTTGGGGGGGATTGGTACAGATACGCAGTATTTT

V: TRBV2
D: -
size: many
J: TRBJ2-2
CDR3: CASSDEQASNTGELFF
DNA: TGTGCCAGCAGTGATGAACAGGCTTCGAACACCGGGGAGCTGTTTTTT

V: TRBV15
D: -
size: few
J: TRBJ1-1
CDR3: CATREYMNTEAFF
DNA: TGTGCCACCAGAGAGTACATGAACACTGAAGCTTTCTTT

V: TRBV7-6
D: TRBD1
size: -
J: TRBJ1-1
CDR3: CASSSGQGVKRTEAFF
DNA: TGTGCCAGCAGCTCGGGACAGGGGGTGAAAAGGACTGAAGCTTTCTTT

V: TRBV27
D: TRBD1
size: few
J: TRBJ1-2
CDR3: CASSLGGQSPSGYTF
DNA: TGTGCCAGCAGTTTGGGGGGACAGTCCCCCAGTGGCTACACCTTC

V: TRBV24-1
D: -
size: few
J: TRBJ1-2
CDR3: CATQNYGYTF
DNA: TGTGCCACCCAAAACTATGGCTACACCTTC

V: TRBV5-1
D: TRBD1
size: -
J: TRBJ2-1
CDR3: CASSRGTGEDEQFF
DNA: TGCGCCAGCAGCAGAGGGACAGGGGAAGATGAGCAGTTCTTC

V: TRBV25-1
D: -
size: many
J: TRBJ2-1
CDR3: CASSAPAGNHNEQFF
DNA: TGTGCCAGCAGTGCCCCGGCAGGGAACCACAATGAGCAGTTCTTC

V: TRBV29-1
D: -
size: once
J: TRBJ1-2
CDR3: CSVDVGSF
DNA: TGCAGCGTTGATGTCGGATCCTTC

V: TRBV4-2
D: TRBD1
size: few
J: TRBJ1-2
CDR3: CASSQGDQGDRGYTF
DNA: TGTGCCAGCAGCCAAGGGGATCAGGGGGATCGTGGCTACACCTTC

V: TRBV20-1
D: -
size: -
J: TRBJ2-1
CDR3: CSAPEVRDEQFF
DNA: TGCAGTGCCCCGGAAGTGAGGGACGAGCAGTTCTTC

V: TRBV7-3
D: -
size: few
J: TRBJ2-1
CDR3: CASSLGTNDRQFF
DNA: TGTGCCAGCAGCCTCGGGACAAACGATAGGCAGTTCTTC

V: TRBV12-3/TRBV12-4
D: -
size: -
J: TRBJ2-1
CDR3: CASSLAGGEQFF
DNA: TGTGCCAGCAGTTTGGCGGGCGGGGAGCAGTTCTTC